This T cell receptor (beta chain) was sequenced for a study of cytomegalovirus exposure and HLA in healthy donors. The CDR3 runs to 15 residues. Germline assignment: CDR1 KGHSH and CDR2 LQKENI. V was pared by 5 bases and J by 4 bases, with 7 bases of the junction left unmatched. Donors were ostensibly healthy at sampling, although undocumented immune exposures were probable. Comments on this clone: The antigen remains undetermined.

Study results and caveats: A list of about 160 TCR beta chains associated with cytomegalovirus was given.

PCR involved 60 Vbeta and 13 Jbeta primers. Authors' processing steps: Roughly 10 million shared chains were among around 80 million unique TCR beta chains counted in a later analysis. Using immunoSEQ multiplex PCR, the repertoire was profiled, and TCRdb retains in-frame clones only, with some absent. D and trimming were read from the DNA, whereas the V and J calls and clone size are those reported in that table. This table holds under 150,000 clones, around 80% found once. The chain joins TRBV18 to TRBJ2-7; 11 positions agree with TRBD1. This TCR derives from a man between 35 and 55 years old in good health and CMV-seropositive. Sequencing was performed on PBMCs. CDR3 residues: CASSTPGTGGYEQYF. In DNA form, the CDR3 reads TGTGCCAGCTCAACCCCCGGGACAGGGGGGTACGAGCAGTACTTC.